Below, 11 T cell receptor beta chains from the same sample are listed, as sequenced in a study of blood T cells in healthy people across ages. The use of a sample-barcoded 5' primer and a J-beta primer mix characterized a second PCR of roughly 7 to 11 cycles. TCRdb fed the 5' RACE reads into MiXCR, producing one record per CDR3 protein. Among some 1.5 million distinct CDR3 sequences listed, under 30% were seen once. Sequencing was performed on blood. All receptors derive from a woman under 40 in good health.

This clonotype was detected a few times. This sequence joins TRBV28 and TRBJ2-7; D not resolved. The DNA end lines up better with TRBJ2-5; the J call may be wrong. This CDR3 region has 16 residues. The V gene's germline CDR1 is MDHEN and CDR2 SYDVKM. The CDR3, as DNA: TGTGCCAGCAGGACCCTGGACCGGGTAAAAGCAGAGACCCAGTACTTC. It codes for CASRTLDRVKAETQYF.

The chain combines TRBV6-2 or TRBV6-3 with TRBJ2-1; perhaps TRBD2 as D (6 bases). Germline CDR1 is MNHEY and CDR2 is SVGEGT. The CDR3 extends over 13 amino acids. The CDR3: CGVGRIKDNEQFF. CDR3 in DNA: TGTGGCGTCGGGAGAATTAAGGACAATGAGCAGTTCTTC.

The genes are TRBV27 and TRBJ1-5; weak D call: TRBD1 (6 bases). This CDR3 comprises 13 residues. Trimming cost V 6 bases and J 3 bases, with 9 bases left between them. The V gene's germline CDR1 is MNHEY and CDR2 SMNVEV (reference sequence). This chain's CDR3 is CASRHRDNQPQHF. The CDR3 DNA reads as TGTGCCAGCAGGCACAGGGACAATCAGCCCCAGCATTTT.

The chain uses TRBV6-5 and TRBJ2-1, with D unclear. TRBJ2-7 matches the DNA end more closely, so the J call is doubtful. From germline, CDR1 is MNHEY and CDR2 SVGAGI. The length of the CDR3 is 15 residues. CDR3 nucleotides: TGTGCCACCGCCGATTCCAGGCGCTCCTACAATGAGCAGTACTTC. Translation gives CATADSRRSYNEQYF.

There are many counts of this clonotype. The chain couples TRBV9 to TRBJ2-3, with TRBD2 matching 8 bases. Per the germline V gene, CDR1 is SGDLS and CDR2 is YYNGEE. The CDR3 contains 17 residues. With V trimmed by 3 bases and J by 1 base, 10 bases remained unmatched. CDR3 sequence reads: CASSALGELAGTDTQYF. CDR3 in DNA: TGTGCCAGCAGCGCCCTCGGGGAACTAGCGGGCACAGATACGCAGTATTTT.

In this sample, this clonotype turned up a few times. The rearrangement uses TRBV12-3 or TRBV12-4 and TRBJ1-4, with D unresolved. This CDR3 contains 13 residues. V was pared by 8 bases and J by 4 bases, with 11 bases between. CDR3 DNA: TGTGCCAGCGTAAATGGCGGTAATGAAAAACTGTTTTTT. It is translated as CASVNGGNEKLFF.

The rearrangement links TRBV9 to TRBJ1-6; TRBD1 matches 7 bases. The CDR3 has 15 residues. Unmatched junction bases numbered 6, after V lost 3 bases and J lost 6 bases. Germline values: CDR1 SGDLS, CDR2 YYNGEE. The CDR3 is CASSGRGTANSPLHF. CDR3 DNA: TGTGCCAGCAGCGGGCGTGGGACAGCTAATTCACCCCTCCACTTT. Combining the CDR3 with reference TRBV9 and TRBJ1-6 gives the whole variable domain DSGVTQTPKHLITATGQRVTLRCSPRSGDLSVYWYQQSLDQGLQFLIQYYNGEERAKGNILERFSAQQFPDLHSELNLSSLELGDSALYFCASSGRGTANSPLHFGNGTRLTVT.

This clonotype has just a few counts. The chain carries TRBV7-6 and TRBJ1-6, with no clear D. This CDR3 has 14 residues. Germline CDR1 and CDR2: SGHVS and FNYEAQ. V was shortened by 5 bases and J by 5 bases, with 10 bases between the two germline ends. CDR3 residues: CASSHGGHNSPLHF. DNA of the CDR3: TGTGCCAGCAGCCACGGAGGGCATAATTCACCCCTCCACTTT.

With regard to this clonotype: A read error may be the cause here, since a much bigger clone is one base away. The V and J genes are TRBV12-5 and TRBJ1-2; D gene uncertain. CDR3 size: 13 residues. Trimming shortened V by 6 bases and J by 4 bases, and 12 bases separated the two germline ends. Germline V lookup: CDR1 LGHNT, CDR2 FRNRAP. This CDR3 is CASGRGLGYGYTF. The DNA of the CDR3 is TGTGCTAGTGGGCGAGGCTTGGGCTATGGCTACACCTTC.

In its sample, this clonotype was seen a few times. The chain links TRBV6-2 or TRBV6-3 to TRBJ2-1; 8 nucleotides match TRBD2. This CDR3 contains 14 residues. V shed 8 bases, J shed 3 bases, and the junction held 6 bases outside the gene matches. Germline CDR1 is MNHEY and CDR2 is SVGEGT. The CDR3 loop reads CASQRAGGYNEQFF. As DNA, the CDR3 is TGTGCCAGCCAAAGGGCGGGGGGCTACAATGAGCAGTTCTTC.

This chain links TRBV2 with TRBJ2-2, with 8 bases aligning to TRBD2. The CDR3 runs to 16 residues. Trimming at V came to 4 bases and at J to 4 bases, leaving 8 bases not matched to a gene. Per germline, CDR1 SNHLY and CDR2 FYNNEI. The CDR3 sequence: CASSGAAGVTTGELFF. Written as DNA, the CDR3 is TGTGCCAGCAGTGGCGCAGCGGGGGTAACCACCGGGGAGCTGTTTTTT.